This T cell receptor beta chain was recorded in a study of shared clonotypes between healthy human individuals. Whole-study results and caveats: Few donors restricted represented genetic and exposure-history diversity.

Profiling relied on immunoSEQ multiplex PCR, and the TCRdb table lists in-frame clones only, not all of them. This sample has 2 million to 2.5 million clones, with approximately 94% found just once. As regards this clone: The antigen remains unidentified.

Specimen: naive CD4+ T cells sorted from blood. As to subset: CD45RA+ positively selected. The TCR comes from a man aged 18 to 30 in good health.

This CDR3 is CASSRGGSSSYEQYF. For the CDR3, the DNA is TGTGCCAGCAGCCGGGGAGGGAGTTCATCCTACGAGCAGTACTTC. This chain connects TRBV7-2 to TRBJ2-7; 7 bases fit TRBD2. The CDR3 has 15 amino acids. J lost 1 base, V lost 5 bases, and 8 bases had no gene match. Germline V CDR1 and CDR2: SGHTA, FQGNSA.